This T cell receptor (beta chain) was profiled in a study of cytomegalovirus exposure and HLA in healthy donors. Worth noting for this clone: What it recognizes is unknown.

60 Vbeta and 13 Jbeta primers were used in PCR. Sequencing was performed with immunoSEQ multiplex PCR; in TCRdb, only in-frame clones are kept and a portion is missing. The sample has around 150,000 clones, roughly 68% seen once. Losses at the gene ends were 4 bases for V and 1 base for J; bases not matched to a gene: 11. CDR1 is GTSNPN and CDR2 is SVGIG in the germline V gene (reference sequence). The CDR3 is 18 residues long. General observations from the study: Of the V segments, some could not be distinguished, including TRBV6-2 and TRBV6-3, and were excluded.

The clonotype was recovered from a man in his thirties or forties in good health and CMV-seropositive. The sequencing sample was made of PBMCs. The gene calls are TRBV30 and TRBJ2-7, with TRBD2 identical over 15 bases. Here the CDR3 DNA reads TGTGCCTGGAACCAGGGACTAGCGGGAGGTCGGGGGTCCTACGAGCAGTACTTC. It translates to CAWNQGLAGGRGSYEQYF.